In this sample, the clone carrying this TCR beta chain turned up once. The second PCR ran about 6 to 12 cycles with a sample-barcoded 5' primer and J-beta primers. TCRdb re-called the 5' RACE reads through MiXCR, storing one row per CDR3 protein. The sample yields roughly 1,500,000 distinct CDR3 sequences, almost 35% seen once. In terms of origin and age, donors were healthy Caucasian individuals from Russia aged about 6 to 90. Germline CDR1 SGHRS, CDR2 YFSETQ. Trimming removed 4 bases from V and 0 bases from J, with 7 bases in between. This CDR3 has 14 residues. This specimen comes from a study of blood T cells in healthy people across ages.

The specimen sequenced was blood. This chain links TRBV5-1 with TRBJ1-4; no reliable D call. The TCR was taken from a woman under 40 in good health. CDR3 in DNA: TGCGCCAGCAGCCTCAAAACAACTAATGAAAAACTGTTTTTT. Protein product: CASSLKTTNEKLFF. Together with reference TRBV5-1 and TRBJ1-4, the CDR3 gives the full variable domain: KAGVTQTPRYLIKTRGQQVTLSCSPISGHRSVSWYQQTPGQGLQFLFEYFSETQRNKGNFPGRFSGRQFSNSRSEMNVSTLELGDSALYLCASSLKTTNEKLFFGSGTQLSVL.